This TCR beta chain emerged from a study of human T cells and chemical hapten exposure. General study points: TCRs at high frequency, those above 1 in 1000, did not change with DPC sensitization.

This clonotype turned up a few times. Antigen: not known. One entry per CDR3 protein, called by TCRdb with MiXCR from the 5' RACE reads. The sample lists under 150,000 distinct CDR3 sequences; around a fifth were seen once. Per germline, CDR1 SGHAT and CDR2 FQNNGV. The length of the CDR3 is 13 residues. The V end lost 2 bases, the J end lost 4 bases, and 9 bases lay between the germline ends. The total RNA was obtained from whole blood that was not fractionated. This clonotype originated in a human donor in good health. This rearrangement joins TRBV11-2 to TRBJ2-7; weak D call: TRBD1 (5 bases). CDR3 region: CASSLFPGYEQYF. DNA of the CDR3: TGTGCCAGCAGCTTATTCCCAGGGTACGAGCAGTACTTC.